This T cell receptor beta chain came from a study of neurological immune-mediated disorders. This clonotype was observed at least ten times. Synthesis of cDNA was performed by 5'RACE using 10-nucleotide random UMIs. TCRdb redid the calling of the 5' RACE reads with MiXCR, one entry per CDR3 protein. This sample has 66,000 or so distinct CDR3 sequences, with 5.2% found just once. PBMCs numbering 2 million and stored at -80 C yielded the unsorted libraries. Losses at the gene ends were 3 bases for V and 4 bases for J; bases not matched to a gene: 11. CDR1 SNHLY and CDR2 FYNNEI come from the germline V gene. The CDR3 extends over 17 amino acids.

The chain has TRBV2 and TRBJ2-1; TRBD1 matches at 8 bases. Sequenced: PBMCs. This TCR derives from a woman in her twenties or thirties with multiple sclerosis. CDR3: CASSDGSRDRRYNEQFF. CDR3 in DNA: TGTGCCAGCAGTGATGGATCCCGGGACAGGAGATACAATGAGCAGTTCTTC.